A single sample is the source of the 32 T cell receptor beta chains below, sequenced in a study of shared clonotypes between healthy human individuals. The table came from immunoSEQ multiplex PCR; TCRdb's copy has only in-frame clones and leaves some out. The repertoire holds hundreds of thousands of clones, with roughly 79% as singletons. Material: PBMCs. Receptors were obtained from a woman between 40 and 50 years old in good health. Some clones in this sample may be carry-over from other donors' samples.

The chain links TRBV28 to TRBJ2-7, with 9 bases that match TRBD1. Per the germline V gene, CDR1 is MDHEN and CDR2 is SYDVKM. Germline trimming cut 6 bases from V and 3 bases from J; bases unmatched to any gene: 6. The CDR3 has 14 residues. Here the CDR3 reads CASRRDREIYEQYF. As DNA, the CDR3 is TGTGCCAGCAGGAGGGACAGGGAAATCTACGAGCAGTACTTC.

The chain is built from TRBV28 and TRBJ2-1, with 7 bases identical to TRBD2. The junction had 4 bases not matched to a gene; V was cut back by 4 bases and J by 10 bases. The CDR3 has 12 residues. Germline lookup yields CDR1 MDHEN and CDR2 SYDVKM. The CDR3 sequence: CASSSRAGEQFF. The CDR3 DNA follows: TGTGCCAGCAGTTCCAGAGCGGGAGAGCAGTTCTTC.

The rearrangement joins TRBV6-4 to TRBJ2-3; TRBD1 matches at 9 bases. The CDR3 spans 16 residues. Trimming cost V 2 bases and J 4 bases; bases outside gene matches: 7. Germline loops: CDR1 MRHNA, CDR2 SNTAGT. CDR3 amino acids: CASSDQGTGLADTQYF. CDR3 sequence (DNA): TGTGCCAGCAGTGACCAGGGGACAGGGTTGGCAGATACGCAGTATTTT.

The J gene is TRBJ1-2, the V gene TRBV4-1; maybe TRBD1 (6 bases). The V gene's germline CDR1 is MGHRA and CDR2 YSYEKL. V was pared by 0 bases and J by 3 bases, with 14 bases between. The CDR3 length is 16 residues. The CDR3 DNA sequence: TGCGCCAGCAGCCAAGAAATATCCGGGACATACTATGGCTACACCTTC. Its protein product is CASSQEISGTYYGYTF.

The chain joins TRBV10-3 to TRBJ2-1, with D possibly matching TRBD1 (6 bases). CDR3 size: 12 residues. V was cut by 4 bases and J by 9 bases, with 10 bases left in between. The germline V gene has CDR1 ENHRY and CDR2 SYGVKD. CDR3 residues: CAISAEGVEQFF. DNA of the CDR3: TGTGCCATCAGTGCCGAGGGGGTTGAGCAGTTCTTC.

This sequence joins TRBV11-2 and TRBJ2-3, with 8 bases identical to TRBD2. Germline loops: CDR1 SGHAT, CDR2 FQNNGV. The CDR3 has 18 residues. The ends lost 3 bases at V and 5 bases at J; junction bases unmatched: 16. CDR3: CASSLGLLLGRAVDTQYF. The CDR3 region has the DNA TGTGCCAGCAGCTTGGGCCTACTACTCGGGAGGGCAGTAGATACGCAGTATTTT. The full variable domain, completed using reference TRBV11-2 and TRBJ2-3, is EAGVAQSPRYKIIEKRQSVAFWCNPISGHATLYWYQQILGQGPKLLIQFQNNGVVDDSQLPKDRFSAERLKGVDSTLKIQPAKLEDSAVYLCASSLGLLLGRAVDTQYFGPGTRLTVL.

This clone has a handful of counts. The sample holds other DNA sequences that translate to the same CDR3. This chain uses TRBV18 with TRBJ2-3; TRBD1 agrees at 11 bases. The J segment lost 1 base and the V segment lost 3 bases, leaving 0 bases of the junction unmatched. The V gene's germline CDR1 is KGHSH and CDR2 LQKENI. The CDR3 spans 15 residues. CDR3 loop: CASSPGQGGTDTQYF. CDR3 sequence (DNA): TGTGCCAGCTCACCGGGACAGGGGGGCACAGATACGCAGTATTTT.

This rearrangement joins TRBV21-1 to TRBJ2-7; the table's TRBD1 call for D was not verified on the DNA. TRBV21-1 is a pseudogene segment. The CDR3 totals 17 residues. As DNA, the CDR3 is TGTGCCAGCAGCAAAGCGGAGTATGACAGGGTCTCCAACGAGCAGTACTTC. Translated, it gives CASSKAEYDRVSNEQYF.

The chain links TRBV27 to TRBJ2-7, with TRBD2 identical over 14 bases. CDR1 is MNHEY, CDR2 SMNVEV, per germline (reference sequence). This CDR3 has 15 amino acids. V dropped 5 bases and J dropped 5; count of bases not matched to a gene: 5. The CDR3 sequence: CASSLGTSGSNEQYF. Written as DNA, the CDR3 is TGTGCCAGCAGTCTAGGGACTAGCGGGAGCAACGAGCAGTACTTC.

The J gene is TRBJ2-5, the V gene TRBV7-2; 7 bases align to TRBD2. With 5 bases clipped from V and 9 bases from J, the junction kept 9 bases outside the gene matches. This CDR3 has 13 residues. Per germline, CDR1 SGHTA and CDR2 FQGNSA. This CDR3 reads CASSLVGGKAQYF. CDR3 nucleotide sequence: TGTGCCAGCAGCCTGGTGGGGGGGAAGGCCCAGTACTTC. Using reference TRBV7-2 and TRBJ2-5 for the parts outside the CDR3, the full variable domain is GAGVSQSPSNKVTEKGKDVELRCDPISGHTALYWYRQSLGQGLEFLIYFQGNSAPDKSGLPSDRFSAERTGGSVSTLTIQRTQQEDSAVYLCASSLVGGKAQYFGPGTRLLVL.

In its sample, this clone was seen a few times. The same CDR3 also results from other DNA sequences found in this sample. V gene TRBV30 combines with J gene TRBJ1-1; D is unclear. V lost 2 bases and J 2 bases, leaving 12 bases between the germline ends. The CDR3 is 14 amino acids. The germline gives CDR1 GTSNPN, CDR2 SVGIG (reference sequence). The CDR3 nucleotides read TGTGCCTGGAGTTTCAAGTACACTAACACTGAAGCTTTCTTT. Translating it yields CAWSFKYTNTEAFF.

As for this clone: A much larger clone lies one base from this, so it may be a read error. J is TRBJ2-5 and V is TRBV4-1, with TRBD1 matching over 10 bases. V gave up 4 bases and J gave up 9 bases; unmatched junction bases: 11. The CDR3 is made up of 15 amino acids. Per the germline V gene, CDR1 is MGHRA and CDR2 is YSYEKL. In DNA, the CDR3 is TGCGCCAGCAGCCTTGCGACAGGGGGCGTGGAGCCCCAGTACTTC. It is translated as CASSLATGGVEPQYF.

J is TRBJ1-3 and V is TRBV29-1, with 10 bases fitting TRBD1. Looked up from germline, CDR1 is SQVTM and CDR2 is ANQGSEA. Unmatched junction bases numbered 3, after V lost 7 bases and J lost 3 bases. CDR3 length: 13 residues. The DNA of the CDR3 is TGCAGCGGTAGGACAGGGGGTGGAAACACCATATATTTT. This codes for CSGRTGGGNTIYF. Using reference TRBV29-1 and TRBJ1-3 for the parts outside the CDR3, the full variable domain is SAVISQKPSRDICQRGTSLTIQCQVDSQVTMMFWYRQQPGQSLTLIATANQGSEATYESGFVIDKFPISRPNLTFSTLTVSNMSPEDSSIYLCSGRTGGGNTIYFGEGSWLTVV.

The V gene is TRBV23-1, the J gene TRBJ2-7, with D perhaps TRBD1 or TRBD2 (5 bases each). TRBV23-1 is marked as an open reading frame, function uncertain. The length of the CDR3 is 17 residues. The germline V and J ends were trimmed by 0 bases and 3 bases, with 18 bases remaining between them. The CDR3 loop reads CASSQSWVHGTNYEQYF. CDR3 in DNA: TGCGCCAGCAGTCAATCGTGGGTGCACGGGACGAACTACGAGCAGTACTTC.

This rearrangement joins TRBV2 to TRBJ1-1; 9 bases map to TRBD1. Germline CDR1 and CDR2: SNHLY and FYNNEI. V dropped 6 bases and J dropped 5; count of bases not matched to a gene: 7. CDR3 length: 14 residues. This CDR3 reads CASRGTGIETEAFF. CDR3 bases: TGTGCCAGCAGGGGGACAGGGATTGAGACTGAAGCTTTCTTT.

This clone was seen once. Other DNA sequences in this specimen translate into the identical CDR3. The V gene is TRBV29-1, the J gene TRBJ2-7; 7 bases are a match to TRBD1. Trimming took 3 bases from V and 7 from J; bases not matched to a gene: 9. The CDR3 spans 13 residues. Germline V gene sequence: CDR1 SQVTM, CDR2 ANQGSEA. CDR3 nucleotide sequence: TGCAGCGTTGACCGGACAGGAGGTCGAGAGCAGTACTTC. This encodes CSVDRTGGREQYF.

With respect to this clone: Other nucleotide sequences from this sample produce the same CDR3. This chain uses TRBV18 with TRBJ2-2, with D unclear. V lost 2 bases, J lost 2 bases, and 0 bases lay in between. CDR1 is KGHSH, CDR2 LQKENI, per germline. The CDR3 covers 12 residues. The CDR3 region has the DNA TGTGCCAGCTCACCAAACACCGGGGAGCTGTTTTTT. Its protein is CASSPNTGELFF. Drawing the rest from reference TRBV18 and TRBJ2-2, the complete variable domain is NAGVMQNPRHLVRRRGQEARLRCSPMKGHSHVYWYRQLPEEGLKFMVYLQKENIIDESGMPKERFSAEFPKEGPSILRIQQVVRGDSAAYFCASSPNTGELFFGEGSRLTVL.

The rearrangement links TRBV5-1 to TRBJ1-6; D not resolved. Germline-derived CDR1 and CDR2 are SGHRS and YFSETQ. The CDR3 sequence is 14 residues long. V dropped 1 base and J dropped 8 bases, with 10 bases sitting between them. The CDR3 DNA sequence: TGCGCCAGCAGCTTGTTACCGGCGGATTCACCCCTCCACTTT. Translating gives CASSLLPADSPLHF.

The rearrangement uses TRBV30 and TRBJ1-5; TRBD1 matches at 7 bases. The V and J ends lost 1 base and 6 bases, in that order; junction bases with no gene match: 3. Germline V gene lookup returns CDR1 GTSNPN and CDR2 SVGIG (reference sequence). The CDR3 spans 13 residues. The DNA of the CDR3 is TGTGCCTGGAGTGGACAGGGTGTTCAGCCCCAGCATTTT. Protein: CAWSGQGVQPQHF.

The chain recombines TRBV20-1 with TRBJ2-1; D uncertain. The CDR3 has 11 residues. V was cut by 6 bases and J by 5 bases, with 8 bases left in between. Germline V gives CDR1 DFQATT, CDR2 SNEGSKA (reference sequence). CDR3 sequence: CSAAPDNEQFF. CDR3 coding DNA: TGCAGTGCCGCCCCAGACAATGAGCAGTTCTTC.

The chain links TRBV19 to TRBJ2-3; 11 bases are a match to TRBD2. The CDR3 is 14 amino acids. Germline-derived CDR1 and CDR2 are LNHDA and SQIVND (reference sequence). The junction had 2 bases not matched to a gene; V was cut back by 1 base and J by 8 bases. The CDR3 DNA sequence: TGTGCCAGTAGTATAGCTAGCGGGGGGACTACGCAGTATTTT. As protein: CASSIASGGTTQYF.

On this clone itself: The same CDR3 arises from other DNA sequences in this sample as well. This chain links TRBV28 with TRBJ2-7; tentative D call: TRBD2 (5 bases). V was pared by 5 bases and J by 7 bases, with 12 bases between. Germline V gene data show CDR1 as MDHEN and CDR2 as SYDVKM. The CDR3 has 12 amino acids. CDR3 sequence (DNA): TGTGCCAGCAGTCTACTAGGTTTTGAGCAGTACTTC. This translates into CASSLLGFEQYF. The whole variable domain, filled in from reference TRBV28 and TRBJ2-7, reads DVKVTQSSRYLVKRTGEKVFLECVQDMDHENMFWYRQDPGLGLRLIYFSYDVKMKEKGDIPEGYSVSREKKERFSLILESASTNQTSMYLCASSLLGFEQYFGPGTRLTVT.

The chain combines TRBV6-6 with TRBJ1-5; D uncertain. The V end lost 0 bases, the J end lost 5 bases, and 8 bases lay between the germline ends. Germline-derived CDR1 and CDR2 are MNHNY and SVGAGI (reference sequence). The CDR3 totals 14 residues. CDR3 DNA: TGTGCCAGCAGTTACTCGATCTCGGATCAGCCCCAGCATTTT. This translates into CASSYSISDQPQHF.

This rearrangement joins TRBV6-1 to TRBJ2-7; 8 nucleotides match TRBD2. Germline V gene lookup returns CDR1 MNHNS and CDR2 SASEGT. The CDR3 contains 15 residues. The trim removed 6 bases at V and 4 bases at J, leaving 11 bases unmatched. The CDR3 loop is CASSSTGTSTYEQYF. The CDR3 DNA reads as TGTGCCAGCAGCAGCACCGGGACTAGTACTTACGAGCAGTACTTC.

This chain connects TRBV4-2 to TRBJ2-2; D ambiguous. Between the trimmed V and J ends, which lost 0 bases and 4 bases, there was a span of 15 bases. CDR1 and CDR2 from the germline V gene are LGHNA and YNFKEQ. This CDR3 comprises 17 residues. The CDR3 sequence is CASSQDRRERGTGELFF. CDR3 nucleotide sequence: TGTGCCAGCAGCCAAGATCGTAGGGAACGTGGCACCGGGGAGCTGTTTTTT.

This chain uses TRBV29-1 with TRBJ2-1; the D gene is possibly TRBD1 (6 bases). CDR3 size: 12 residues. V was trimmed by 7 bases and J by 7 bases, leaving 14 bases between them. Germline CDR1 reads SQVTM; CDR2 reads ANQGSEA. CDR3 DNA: TGCAGCGGTTTAGGGACACCTAATGAGCAGTTCTTC. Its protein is CSGLGTPNEQFF.

Written as DNA, the CDR3 is TGTGCCAGCGGGGGGCAGGTGGCCTACGAGCAGTACTTC. Protein: CASGGQVAYEQYF. The chain is built from TRBV28 and TRBJ2-7, with D perhaps given as TRBD1 or TRBD2 (6 bases each). V lost 8 bases and J 2 bases, leaving 13 bases between the germline ends. The CDR3 is 13 amino acids. Per the germline V gene, CDR1 is MDHEN and CDR2 is SYDVKM.

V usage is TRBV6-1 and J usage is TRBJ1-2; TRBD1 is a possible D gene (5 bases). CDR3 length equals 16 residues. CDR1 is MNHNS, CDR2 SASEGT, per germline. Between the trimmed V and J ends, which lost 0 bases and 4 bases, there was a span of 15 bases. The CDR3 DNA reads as TGTGCCAGCAGTGAAGCGGGGGTCGCATCGGCCTATGGCTACACCTTC. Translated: CASSEAGVASAYGYTF.

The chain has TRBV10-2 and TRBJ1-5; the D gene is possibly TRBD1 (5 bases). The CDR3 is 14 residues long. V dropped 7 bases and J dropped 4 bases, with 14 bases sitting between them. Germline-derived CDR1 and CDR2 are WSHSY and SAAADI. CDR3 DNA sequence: TGCGCCAGCATAGGGACCGCCGGTAATCAGCCCCAGCATTTT. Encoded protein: CASIGTAGNQPQHF.

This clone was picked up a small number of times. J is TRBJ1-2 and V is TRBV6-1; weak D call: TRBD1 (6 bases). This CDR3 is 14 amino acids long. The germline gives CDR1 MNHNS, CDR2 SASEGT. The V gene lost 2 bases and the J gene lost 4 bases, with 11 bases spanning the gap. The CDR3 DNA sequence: TGTGCCAGCAGTGAACGGGGGGCGGGCTATGGCTACACCTTC. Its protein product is CASSERGAGYGYTF.

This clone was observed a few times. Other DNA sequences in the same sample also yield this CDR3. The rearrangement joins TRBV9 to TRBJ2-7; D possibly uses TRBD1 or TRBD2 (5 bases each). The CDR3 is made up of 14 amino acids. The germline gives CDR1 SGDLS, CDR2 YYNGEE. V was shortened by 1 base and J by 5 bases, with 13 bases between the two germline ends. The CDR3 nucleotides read TGTGCCAGCAGCGTAAGACCCGGGGACCACGAGCAGTACTTC. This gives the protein CASSVRPGDHEQYF.

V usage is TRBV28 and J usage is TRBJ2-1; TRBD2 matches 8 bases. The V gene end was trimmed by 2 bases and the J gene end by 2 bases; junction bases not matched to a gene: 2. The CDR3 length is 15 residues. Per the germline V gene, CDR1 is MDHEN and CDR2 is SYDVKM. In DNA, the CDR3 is TGTGCCAGCAGTTTAGCCGGGAGGGCCTACAATGAGCAGTTCTTC. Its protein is CASSLAGRAYNEQFF.